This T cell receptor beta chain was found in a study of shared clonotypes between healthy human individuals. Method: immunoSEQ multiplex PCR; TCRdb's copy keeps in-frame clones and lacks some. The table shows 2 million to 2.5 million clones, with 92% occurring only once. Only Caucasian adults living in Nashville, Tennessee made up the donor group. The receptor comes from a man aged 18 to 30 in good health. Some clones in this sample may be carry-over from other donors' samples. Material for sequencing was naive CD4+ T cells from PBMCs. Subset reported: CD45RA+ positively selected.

The CDR3 protein is CASSPSGGPITNTGELFF. As DNA, the CDR3 is TGCGCCAGCAGCCCATCGGGGGGCCCCATTACGAACACCGGGGAGCTGTTTTTT. The chain employs TRBV5-1 and TRBJ2-2; TRBD2 is a possible D gene (7 bases). The CDR3 length is 18 residues. Germline values: CDR1 SGHRS, CDR2 YFSETQ. Trimming shortened V by 4 bases and J by 0 bases, and 19 bases separated the two germline ends.